This entry is about one T cell receptor (beta chain). Naive CD8 isolation took CD45RO-negative cells positively selected for CCR7 and excluded terminally differentiated effector memory CD45RA+ cells. The source of the sample is a study of shared clonotypes between healthy human individuals. The CDR3 has 15 amino acids. Germline values: CDR1 SGHRS, CDR2 YFSETQ. Trimming left V 6 bases short and J 2 bases short, with 17 bases between. The protocol was immunoSEQ multiplex PCR, while the TCRdb copy is restricted to in-frame clones and leaves out a portion. The sample holds 600,000 or so clones; roughly 98% are singletons and the top ten take 0.3%.

This clonotype originated in a man aged 25-45 years in good health. The sequenced material came from naive CD8+ T cells sorted from blood. This rearrangement joins TRBV5-1 to TRBJ2-5, with D maybe TRBD1 (5 bases). The CDR3 here is CASMDGHLPQETQYF. CDR3 sequence (DNA): TGCGCCAGCATGGACGGACACTTACCTCAAGAGACCCAGTACTTC. Full variable domain (outside the CDR3, taken from reference TRBV5-1 and TRBJ2-5): KAGVTQTPRYLIKTRGQQVTLSCSPISGHRSVSWYQQTPGQGLQFLFEYFSETQRNKGNFPGRFSGRQFSNSRSEMNVSTLELGDSALYLCASMDGHLPQETQYFGPGTRLLVL.